This is a list of T cell receptor beta chains from one sample in a study of cytotoxic CD8 clonotypes in ibrutinib-treated CLL. The protocol was immunoSEQ multiplex PCR, while the TCRdb copy is restricted to in-frame clones and leaves out a portion. In the table there are some 200,000 clones, 70% to 75% of which are singletons. The sample here was PBMCs, taken after 12 months of ibrutinib treatment. Receptors were obtained from a human donor with chronic lymphocytic leukemia. Both conserved end residues are part of each CDR3. D genes are given only for firm matches. The size field is filled for only some rows; it gives once, few, many or a size class.

j_call: TRBJ1-5; d_call: -; clone_size: -; v_call: TRBV4-3; cdr3_aa: CASSQGEGQPQHF; cdr3_nt: TGCGCCAGCAGCCAAGGGGAGGGTCAGCCCCAGCATTTT
j_call: TRBJ2-5; d_call: -; clone_size: -; v_call: TRBV7-2; cdr3_aa: CASSLRVVETQYF; cdr3_nt: TGTGCCAGCAGCTTAAGGGTGGTAGAGACCCAGTACTTC
j_call: TRBJ2-1; d_call: -; clone_size: -; v_call: TRBV7-2; cdr3_aa: CASTQWGAPSSYNEQFF; cdr3_nt: TGTGCCAGCACCCAATGGGGGGCCCCGAGCTCCTACAATGAGCAGTTCTTC
j_call: TRBJ2-7; d_call: TRBD1; clone_size: few; v_call: TRBV6-6; cdr3_aa: CASSIGTVYYEQYF; cdr3_nt: TGTGCCAGCAGTATCGGGACAGTTTATTACGAGCAGTACTTC
j_call: TRBJ2-7; d_call: -; clone_size: -; v_call: TRBV30; cdr3_aa: CAWSGRNYEQYF; cdr3_nt: TGTGCCTGGAGTGGGCGAAATTACGAGCAGTACTTC
j_call: TRBJ1-5; d_call: TRBD1; clone_size: -; v_call: TRBV30; cdr3_aa: CAWSPSTGSNPQHF; cdr3_nt: TGTGCCTGGAGTCCCTCGACAGGGTCTAACCCCCAGCATTTT
j_call: TRBJ1-1; d_call: -; clone_size: -; v_call: TRBV7-9; cdr3_aa: CASSSNTEAFF; cdr3_nt: TGTGCCAGCAGCTCGAACACTGAAGCTTTCTTT
j_call: TRBJ2-7; d_call: TRBD1; clone_size: -; v_call: TRBV7-6; cdr3_aa: CASSLARGQFGYEQYF; cdr3_nt: TGTGCCAGCAGCTTAGCTAGGGGGCAGTTCGGTTACGAGCAGTACTTC
j_call: TRBJ2-7; d_call: TRBD2; clone_size: -; v_call: TRBV30; cdr3_aa: CAWSFIAGGSEQYF; cdr3_nt: TGTGCCTGGAGTTTTATAGCGGGAGGGAGCGAGCAGTACTTC
j_call: TRBJ2-2; d_call: TRBD2; clone_size: few; v_call: TRBV27; cdr3_aa: CASRASGRRGELFF; cdr3_nt: TGTGCCAGCAGGGCTAGCGGGAGAAGGGGGGAGCTGTTTTTT